This TCR beta chain emerged from a study of cytomegalovirus exposure and HLA in healthy donors. The PCR was carried out with 60 Vbeta primers and 13 Jbeta primers. TCRdb's table, derived via immunoSEQ multiplex PCR, lists solely in-frame clones and lacks some. The repertoire holds more than 100,000 clones, with more than 75% as singletons. CDR3 size: 17 residues. Deletions cut 3 bases from V and 7 bases from J, with 25 bases between. Germline values: CDR1 ENHRY, CDR2 SYGVKD. The V call is TRBV10-3, the J call TRBJ2-7; D may be TRBD2 (6 bases). The receptor was isolated from a woman younger than 45 in good health and CMV-seronegative. Sequences were obtained from PBMCs. CDR3 protein: CAISDGGGGAFTREQYF. The CDR3, as DNA: TGTGCCATCAGTGACGGGGGTGGCGGTGCCTTTACGAGAGAGCAGTACTTC.